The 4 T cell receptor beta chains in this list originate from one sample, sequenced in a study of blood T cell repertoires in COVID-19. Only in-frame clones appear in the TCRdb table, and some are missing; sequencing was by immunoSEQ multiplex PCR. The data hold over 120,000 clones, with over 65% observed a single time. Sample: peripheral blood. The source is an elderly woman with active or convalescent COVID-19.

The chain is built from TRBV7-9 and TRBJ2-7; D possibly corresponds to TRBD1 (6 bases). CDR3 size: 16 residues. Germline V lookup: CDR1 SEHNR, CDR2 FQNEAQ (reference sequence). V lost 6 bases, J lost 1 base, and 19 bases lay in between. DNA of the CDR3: TGTGCCAGCAGTTCTTTCGAATTGGACAGATCCTACGAGCAGTACTTC. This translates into CASSSFELDRSYEQYF.

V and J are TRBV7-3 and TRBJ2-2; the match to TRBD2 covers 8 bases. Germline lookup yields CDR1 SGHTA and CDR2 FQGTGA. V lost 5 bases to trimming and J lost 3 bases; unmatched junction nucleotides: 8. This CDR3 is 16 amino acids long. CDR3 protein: CASSNTGGQYTGELFF. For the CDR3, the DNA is TGTGCCAGCAGCAACACGGGGGGGCAATACACCGGGGAGCTGTTTTTT.

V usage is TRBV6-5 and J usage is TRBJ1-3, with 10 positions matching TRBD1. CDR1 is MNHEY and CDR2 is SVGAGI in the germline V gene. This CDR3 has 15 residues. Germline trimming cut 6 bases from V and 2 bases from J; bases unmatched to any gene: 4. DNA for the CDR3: TGTGCCAGCAGCGACAGGGGGCGAGCTGGAAACACCATATATTTT. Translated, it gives CASSDRGRAGNTIYF.

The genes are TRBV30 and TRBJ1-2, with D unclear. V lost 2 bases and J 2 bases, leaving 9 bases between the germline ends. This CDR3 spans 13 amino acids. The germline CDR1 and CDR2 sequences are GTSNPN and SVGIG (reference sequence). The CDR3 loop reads CAWSSGGNYGYTF. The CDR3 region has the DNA TGTGCCTGGAGTTCAGGCGGGAACTATGGCTACACCTTC.